What follows are 31 T cell receptor beta chains derived from one specimen sequenced in a study of shared T cell receptors in the human thymus. The data were produced by immunoSEQ multiplex PCR, yet TCRdb's version contains in-frame clones alone and is incomplete. The profile shows hundreds of thousands of clones, 70% to 90% of them singletons. This same sample was also part of a study on human thymus T cells.

The sequenced sample was thymocytes. These receptors were taken from a girl under three years old with a congenital heart defect.

This clone was counted a single time. The chain carries TRBV27 and TRBJ2-7, with a weak D call TRBD1 (5 bases). V lost 6 bases, J lost 3 bases, and 12 bases lay in between. Germline CDR1 and CDR2: MNHEY and SMNVEV (reference sequence). This CDR3 is 13 amino acids long. The CDR3 coding sequence is TGTGCCAGCAGATCGGAAAGGGGCTACGAGCAGTACTTC. Protein sequence: CASRSERGYEQYF.

The sample holds a few counts of this clone. V usage is TRBV6-6 and J usage is TRBJ2-3; 8 bases are shared with TRBD2. J gave up 3 bases and V 1 base, and 6 bases lay outside the gene matches. The CDR3 loop spans 16 amino acids. Per germline, CDR1 MNHNY and CDR2 SVGAGI (reference sequence). This CDR3 is CASSYWAGGDTDTQYF. CDR3 sequence (DNA): TGTGCCAGCAGTTACTGGGCGGGGGGCGATACAGATACGCAGTATTTT.

The rearrangement links TRBV6-1 to TRBJ2-1; 10 bases line up with TRBD2. The ends lost 6 bases at V and 5 bases at J; junction bases unmatched: 7. CDR1 MNHNS and CDR2 SASEGT come from the germline V gene. The CDR3 loop spans 15 amino acids. CDR3 in DNA: TGTGCCAGCAGGCCCCCCAGCGGGGGGGACAATGAGCAGTTCTTC. Its translation: CASRPPSGGDNEQFF.

The rearrangement uses TRBV19 and TRBJ2-3, with 10 nucleotides matching TRBD1. The V segment lost 6 bases and the J segment 2 bases; nucleotides outside the gene matches: 14. This CDR3 is 18 amino acids long. In germline, CDR1 is LNHDA, CDR2 SQIVND (reference sequence). The CDR3 nucleotides are TGTGCCAGTAGCTGGGGACGCCGGGACAGGGGACCCACAGATACGCAGTATTTT. It codes for CASSWGRRDRGPTDTQYF.

V and J are TRBV27 and TRBJ1-3; possible D gene TRBD1, 5 bases. The V end was cut by 3 bases, the J end by 0 bases, with 12 bases between. Germline CDR1 reads MNHEY; CDR2 reads SMNVEV (reference sequence). CDR3 length: 16 amino acids. CDR3 coding DNA: TGTGCCAGCAGTTTGGGGGGAGAATTCTCTGGAAACACCATATATTTT. Amino acids: CASSLGGEFSGNTIYF.

V and J are TRBV28 and TRBJ2-7; 8 nucleotides align to TRBD2. Germline assignment: CDR1 MDHEN and CDR2 SYDVKM. CDR3 length equals 18 residues. The V segment lost 5 bases and the J segment 1 base; nucleotides outside the gene matches: 16. The CDR3 region has the DNA TGTGCCAGCAGTCCTCCGAGGGGCGGGGGGTCTCTATCCTACGAGCAGTACTTC. Protein product: CASSPPRGGGSLSYEQYF.

V is TRBV28 and J is TRBJ2-3, with a tentative D call TRBD2 (5 bases). This CDR3 comprises 13 residues. V was shortened by 7 bases and J by 11 bases, with 19 bases between the two germline ends. Germline V gene data show CDR1 as MDHEN and CDR2 as SYDVKM. The CDR3 nucleotides read TGTGCCAGCACCGGACTCAACCCGGGGTGGCAGTATTTT. Protein product: CASTGLNPGWQYF.

This chain joins TRBV9 and TRBJ1-1; 7 nucleotides match TRBD1. Germline V gives CDR1 SGDLS, CDR2 YYNGEE. J was trimmed by 5 bases and V by 2 bases; bases with no gene match: 9. This CDR3 has 15 amino acids. The CDR3 spells CASSVKTGFGTEAFF. In DNA, the CDR3 is TGTGCCAGCAGCGTCAAGACAGGGTTCGGAACTGAAGCTTTCTTT.

J is TRBJ2-2 and V is TRBV4-1; TRBD1 agrees at 8 bases. J gave up 6 bases and V 0 bases, and 3 bases lay outside the gene matches. The germline V gene encodes CDR1 MGHRA and CDR2 YSYEKL. The CDR3 consists of 15 residues. CDR3 DNA sequence: TGCGCCAGCAGCCAAGATCCAGGGGGCTCCGGGGAGCTGTTTTTT. The encoded protein is CASSQDPGGSGELFF.

The CDR3 region is CASSMERARGLGGYTF. The CDR3 coding sequence is TGTGCCAGTAGTATGGAGCGGGCCAGGGGGCTCGGAGGCTACACCTTC. This chain connects TRBV19 to TRBJ1-2, with 8 positions matching TRBD1. Germline lookup yields CDR1 LNHDA and CDR2 SQIVND (reference sequence). The junction had 14 bases not matched to a gene; V was cut back by 3 bases and J by 8 bases. The CDR3 is made up of 16 amino acids.

V and J are TRBV5-1 and TRBJ1-5; weak D call: TRBD1 (6 bases). The ends were cut back, 4 bases at V and 7 bases at J, with 18 bases in the middle. Germline V gives CDR1 SGHRS, CDR2 YFSETQ. CDR3 size: 15 residues. The CDR3 nucleotides read TGCGCCAGCAGCCTATCCGACAGGAAGAACCAGCCCCAGCATTTT. It yields the protein CASSLSDRKNQPQHF.

This chain connects TRBV10-2 to TRBJ2-2; 9 nucleotides align to TRBD2. There are 16 residues in the CDR3. Germline assignment: CDR1 WSHSY and CDR2 SAAADI. V lost 0 bases, J lost 6 bases, and 5 bases stayed unmatched. The CDR3 coding sequence is TGCGCCAGCAGTGAGTCGCCAGCGGGGGGACCCGGGGAGCTGTTTTTT. It yields the protein CASSESPAGGPGELFF.

The CDR3: CASSYGGGSEKLFF. In DNA, the CDR3 is TGTGCCAGCAGTTACGGGGGGGGAAGTGAAAAACTGTTTTTT. The V gene is TRBV6-5, the J gene TRBJ1-4; D is perhaps TRBD1 (5 bases). The V gene lost 2 bases and the J gene lost 7 bases, with 11 bases spanning the gap. The CDR3 length is 14 residues. In germline, CDR1 is MNHEY, CDR2 SVGAGI.

This chain connects TRBV29-1 to TRBJ1-1, with 8 positions matching TRBD1. Trimming removed 4 bases from V and 0 bases from J; junction bases left unmatched: 7. The CDR3 length is 15 residues. Germline V lookup: CDR1 SQVTM, CDR2 ANQGSEA. CDR3 nucleotide sequence: TGCAGCGTTGCGCAGGGGGCTATGGTGAACACTGAAGCTTTCTTT. This codes for CSVAQGAMVNTEAFF.

As concerns this clone: A junction boundary mismatches the germline segment, possibly from a read error. J is TRBJ1-4 and V is TRBV4-1; 10 nucleotides align to TRBD1. CDR1 is MGHRA, CDR2 YSYEKL, per germline. The CDR3 is made up of 16 amino acids. CDR3 in amino acids: CASSQTGGRSKEKLFF. CDR3 nucleotide sequence: TGCGCCAGCAGCCAGACAGGGGGCAGGTCTAAGGAAAAACTGTTTTTT.

This clone occurred once. This chain joins TRBV9 and TRBJ1-1; 10 nucleotides align to TRBD1. Germline V gene sequence: CDR1 SGDLS, CDR2 YYNGEE. The CDR3 is 15 amino acids. The ends lost 0 bases at V and 9 bases at J; junction bases unmatched: 8. CDR3 amino acids: CASSVAGQGEGKAFF. For the CDR3, the DNA is TGTGCCAGCAGCGTAGCAGGACAGGGGGAGGGTAAAGCTTTCTTT.

This rearrangement joins TRBV5-1 to TRBJ2-7; D gene unclear. The germline V gene encodes CDR1 SGHRS and CDR2 YFSETQ. Deletions cut 3 bases from V and 3 bases from J, with 4 bases between. This CDR3 is 11 amino acids long. The CDR3 region is CASSSGYEQYF. The CDR3 DNA reads TGCGCCAGCAGCTCCGGCTACGAGCAGTACTTC. Based on the CDR3 plus reference TRBV5-1 and TRBJ2-7, the full variable domain is KAGVTQTPRYLIKTRGQQVTLSCSPISGHRSVSWYQQTPGQGLQFLFEYFSETQRNKGNFPGRFSGRQFSNSRSEMNVSTLELGDSALYLCASSSGYEQYFGPGTRLTVT.

The chain recombines TRBV5-6 with TRBJ2-3; D is unresolved. The ends were cut back, 3 bases at V and 6 bases at J, with 14 bases in the middle. This CDR3 contains 14 residues. Germline CDR1 and CDR2: SGHDT and YYEEEE. The CDR3 loop is CASSSRVGMDTQYF. CDR3 DNA sequence: TGTGCCAGCAGCTCCCGGGTAGGTATGGATACGCAGTATTTT.

In its sample, this clone was seen once. V is TRBV19 and J is TRBJ1-2; 8 bases are shared with TRBD1. The V segment lost 6 bases and the J segment 6 bases; nucleotides outside the gene matches: 15. The CDR3 consists of 16 residues. Germline CDR1 and CDR2: LNHDA and SQIVND (reference sequence). The CDR3 nucleotides read TGTGCCAGTAGCATCCTACAGGGGGTGAAGTTAAATGGCTACACCTTC. Its protein is CASSILQGVKLNGYTF.

The chain recombines TRBV28 with TRBJ1-1; D is undetermined. CDR3 size: 15 residues. V shed 3 bases and J shed 1 base, with 12 bases lying between them. Per germline, CDR1 MDHEN and CDR2 SYDVKM. CDR3 in amino acids: CASSFSGRANTEAFF. DNA of the CDR3: TGTGCCAGCAGTTTCAGCGGCCGGGCGAACACTGAAGCTTTCTTT.

This clone showed up just once. The chain couples TRBV20-1 to TRBJ1-1; D is unresolved. V gave up 5 bases and J gave up 6 bases, with 7 bases separating them. Germline V gene data show CDR1 as DFQATT and CDR2 as SNEGSKA (reference sequence). The CDR3 loop spans 10 amino acids. As DNA, the CDR3 is TGCAGTGCTCTCGGGGCTGAAGCTTTCTTT. As protein: CSALGAEAFF.

The chain employs TRBV7-2 and TRBJ2-2; possible D gene TRBD1, 5 bases. The germline V gene has CDR1 SGHTA and CDR2 FQGNSA. There are 17 residues in the CDR3. The germline V and J ends were trimmed by 3 bases and 0 bases, with 14 bases remaining between them. The CDR3 sequence is CASSFTSTATNTGELFF. DNA of the CDR3: TGTGCCAGCAGCTTCACGTCGACAGCCACGAACACCGGGGAGCTGTTTTTT. Together with reference TRBV7-2 and TRBJ2-2, the CDR3 gives the full variable domain: GAGVSQSPSNKVTEKGKDVELRCDPISGHTALYWYRQSLGQGLEFLIYFQGNSAPDKSGLPSDRFSAERTGGSVSTLTIQRTQQEDSAVYLCASSFTSTATNTGELFFGEGSRLTVL.

The chain links TRBV4-2 to TRBJ2-1; TRBD2 matches 8 bases. The germline CDR1 and CDR2 sequences are LGHNA and YNFKEQ. V shed 1 base and J 8 bases; nucleotides not matched to a gene: 10. The CDR3 consists of 16 residues. CDR3 sequence reads: CASSQVSGGGMDEQFF. For the CDR3, the DNA is TGTGCCAGCAGCCAAGTCTCTGGCGGGGGGATGGATGAGCAGTTCTTC.

The V gene is TRBV14, the J gene TRBJ1-4; D unresolved. Germline loops: CDR1 SGHDN, CDR2 FVKESK. Trimming left V 0 bases short and J 14 bases short, with 13 bases between. This CDR3 is 13 amino acids long. CDR3 sequence reads: CASSQDINGDLFF. The CDR3 nucleotides read TGTGCCAGCAGCCAAGATATTAACGGGGATCTGTTTTTT.

This clone was detected only once. The V gene is TRBV10-2, the J gene TRBJ2-7, with 8 bases fitting TRBD2. V trimming: 4 bases; J trimming: 2 bases; junction bases outside the gene matches: 4. CDR1 WSHSY and CDR2 SAAADI come from the germline V gene. The CDR3 sequence is 14 residues long. The chain's CDR3 is CASSGGLATYEQYF. CDR3 nucleotides: TGCGCCAGCAGTGGCGGACTAGCCACCTACGAGCAGTACTTC.

This chain uses TRBV7-6 with TRBJ2-1; 7 bases agree with TRBD1. V lost 5 bases to trimming and J lost 8 bases; unmatched junction nucleotides: 18. Germline lookup yields CDR1 SGHVS and CDR2 FNYEAQ. The CDR3 contains 17 residues. Here the CDR3 reads CASSPKEFGTVVHEQFF. In DNA, the CDR3 is TGTGCCAGCAGCCCAAAAGAGTTCGGGACAGTGGTGCATGAGCAGTTCTTC.

This chain links TRBV28 with TRBJ1-2, with TRBD1 as a possible D gene (6 bases). Germline-derived CDR1 and CDR2 are MDHEN and SYDVKM. The CDR3 runs 13 residues. With 5 bases removed from V and 8 bases from J, the gap between germline ends came to 15 bases. In DNA form, the CDR3 reads TGTGCCAGCAGTGGGGGCGGGTCCCCAGGCTACACCTTC. Amino acids: CASSGGGSPGYTF.

This sequence joins TRBV5-5 and TRBJ2-7, with 7 nucleotides matching TRBD1. J gave up 4 bases and V 3 bases, and 13 bases lay outside the gene matches. The germline gives CDR1 SGHKS, CDR2 YYEKEE (reference sequence). The CDR3 sequence is 16 residues long. CDR3 coding DNA: TGTGCCAGCAGCTCTCGGTTAGGGGGCTTACGGTACGAGCAGTACTTC. It encodes CASSSRLGGLRYEQYF.

The chain uses TRBV27 and TRBJ2-1; TRBD2 is a possible D gene (6 bases). This CDR3 contains 13 residues. Trimming shortened V by 4 bases and J by 7 bases, and 11 bases separated the two germline ends. Germline CDR1 and CDR2: MNHEY and SMNVEV (reference sequence). CDR3 DNA: TGTGCCAGCAGTTCTCCGGGGAGGAATGAGCAGTTCTTC. Translation: CASSSPGRNEQFF.

The chain recombines TRBV4-2 with TRBJ2-7; D is uncertain. In germline, CDR1 is LGHNA, CDR2 YNFKEQ. With 1 base removed from V and 3 bases from J, the gap between germline ends came to 7 bases. This CDR3 spans 13 amino acids. The CDR3 DNA follows: TGTGCCAGCAGCCAAGCTACGGTCTACGAGCAGTACTTC. Translating it yields CASSQATVYEQYF.

This chain links TRBV28 with TRBJ1-2; 7 bases line up with TRBD1. CDR3 size: 17 residues. The V segment lost 3 bases and the J segment 5 bases; nucleotides outside the gene matches: 15. Germline V gives CDR1 MDHEN, CDR2 SYDVKM. The CDR3 nucleotides are TGTGCCAGCAGTTTTTACCCCGACAGGGTAGGGGGGTATGGCTACACCTTC. Protein sequence: CASSFYPDRVGGYGYTF.